This T cell receptor (beta chain) was identified in a study of response to subunit inactivated influenza vaccine. As regards this clonotype: What it recognizes is unknown.

Study-wide results and limits: It was suggested by the authors that few new T cells are recruited by each seasonal influenza vaccination.

Germline-derived CDR1 and CDR2 are SGHVS and FNYEAQ. V was clipped by 3 bases and J by 0 bases; unmatched bases: 10. The CDR3 has 19 amino acids. TCRdb itself ran the RT-PCR reads through MiXCR, one entry per CDR3 protein. The table has over 400,000 distinct CDR3 sequences, roughly 13% seen once. The sequencing here drew on PBMCs from blood, taken roughly 48 days after vaccination. The chain carries TRBV7-6 and TRBJ2-3, with 12 positions matching TRBD2. The TCR was taken from a man aged 50-60 years who received an inactivated influenza vaccine. CDR3 in DNA: TGTGCCAGCAGCTTCCAACTAGCGGGAGGCCCTACTAGCACAGATACGCAGTATTTT. The encoded protein is CASSFQLAGGPTSTDTQYF.